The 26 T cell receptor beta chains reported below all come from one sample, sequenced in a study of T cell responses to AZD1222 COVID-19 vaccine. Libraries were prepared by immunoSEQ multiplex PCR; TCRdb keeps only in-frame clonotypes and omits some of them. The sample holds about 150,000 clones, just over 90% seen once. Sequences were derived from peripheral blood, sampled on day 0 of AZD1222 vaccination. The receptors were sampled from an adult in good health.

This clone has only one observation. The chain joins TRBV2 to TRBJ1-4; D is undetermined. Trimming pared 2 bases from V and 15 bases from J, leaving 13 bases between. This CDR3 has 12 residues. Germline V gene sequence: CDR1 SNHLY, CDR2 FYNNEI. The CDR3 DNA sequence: TGTGCCAGCAGTGAAACCGAGGGATTGATGTTTTTT. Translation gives CASSETEGLMFF.

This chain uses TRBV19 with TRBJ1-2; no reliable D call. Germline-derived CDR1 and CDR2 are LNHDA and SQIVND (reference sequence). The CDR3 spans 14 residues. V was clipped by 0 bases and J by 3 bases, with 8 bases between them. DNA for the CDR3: TGTGCCAGTAGTATAGAGGCCTGGGACTATGGCTACACCTTC. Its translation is CASSIEAWDYGYTF.

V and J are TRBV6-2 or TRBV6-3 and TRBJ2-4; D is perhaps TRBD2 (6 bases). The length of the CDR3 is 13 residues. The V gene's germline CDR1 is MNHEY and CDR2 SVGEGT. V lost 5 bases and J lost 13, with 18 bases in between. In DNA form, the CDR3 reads TGTGCCAGCAGTGGAACGCGGGACTTCATCCAGTACTTC. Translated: CASSGTRDFIQYF.

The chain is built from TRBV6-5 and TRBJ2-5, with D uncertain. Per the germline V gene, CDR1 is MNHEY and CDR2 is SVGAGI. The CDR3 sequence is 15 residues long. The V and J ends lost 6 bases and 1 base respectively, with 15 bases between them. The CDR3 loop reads CASRPHRLGQETQYF. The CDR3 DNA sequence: TGTGCCAGCAGACCCCACCGTCTGGGCCAAGAGACCCAGTACTTC.

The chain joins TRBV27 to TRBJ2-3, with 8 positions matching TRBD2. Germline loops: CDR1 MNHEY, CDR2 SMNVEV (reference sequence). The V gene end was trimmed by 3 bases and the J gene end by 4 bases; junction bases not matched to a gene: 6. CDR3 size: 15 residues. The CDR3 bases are TGTGCCAGCAGTTTGGGCGGGGGGCCATCAGATACGCAGTATTTT. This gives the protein CASSLGGGPSDTQYF.

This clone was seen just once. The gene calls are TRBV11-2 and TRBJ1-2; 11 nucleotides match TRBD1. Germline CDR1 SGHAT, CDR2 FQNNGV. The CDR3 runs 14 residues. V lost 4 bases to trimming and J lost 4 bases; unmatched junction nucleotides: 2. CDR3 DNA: TGTGCCAGCAGCTCCGGGACAGGGGGCTATGGCTACACCTTC. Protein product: CASSSGTGGYGYTF. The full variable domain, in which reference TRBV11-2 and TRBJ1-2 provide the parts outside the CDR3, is EAGVAQSPRYKIIEKRQSVAFWCNPISGHATLYWYQQILGQGPKLLIQFQNNGVVDDSQLPKDRFSAERLKGVDSTLKIQPAKLEDSAVYLCASSSGTGGYGYTFGSGTRLTVV.

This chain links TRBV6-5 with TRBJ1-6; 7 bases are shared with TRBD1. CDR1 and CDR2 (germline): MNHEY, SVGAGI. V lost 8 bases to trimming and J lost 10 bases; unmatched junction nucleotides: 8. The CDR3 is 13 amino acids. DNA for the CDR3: TGTGCCAGCGTGGAACAGGGGAGGTCACCCCTCCACTTT. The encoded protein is CASVEQGRSPLHF.

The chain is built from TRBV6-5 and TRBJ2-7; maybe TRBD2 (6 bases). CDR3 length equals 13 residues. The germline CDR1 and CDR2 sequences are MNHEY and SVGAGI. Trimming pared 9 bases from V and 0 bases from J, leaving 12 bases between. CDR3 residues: CASSTGGSYEQYF. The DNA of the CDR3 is TGTGCCAGTTCCACCGGGGGCTCCTACGAGCAGTACTTC.

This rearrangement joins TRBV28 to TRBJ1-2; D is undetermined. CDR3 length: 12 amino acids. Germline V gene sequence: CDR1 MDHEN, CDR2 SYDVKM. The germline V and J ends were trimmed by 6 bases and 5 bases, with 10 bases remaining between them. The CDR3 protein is CASSQRNYGYTF. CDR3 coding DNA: TGTGCCAGCAGCCAACGGAATTATGGCTACACCTTC.

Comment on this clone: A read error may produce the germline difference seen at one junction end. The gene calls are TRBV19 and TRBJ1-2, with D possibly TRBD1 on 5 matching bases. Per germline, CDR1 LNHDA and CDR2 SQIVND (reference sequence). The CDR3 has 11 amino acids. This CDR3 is CASSFRRGLLF. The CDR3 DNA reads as TGTGCCAGTAGTTTCCGACGGGGCCTACTCTTC.

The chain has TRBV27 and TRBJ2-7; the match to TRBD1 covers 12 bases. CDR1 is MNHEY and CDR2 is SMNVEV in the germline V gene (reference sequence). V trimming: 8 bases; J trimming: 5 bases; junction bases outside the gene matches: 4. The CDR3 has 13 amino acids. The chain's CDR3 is CASHGTGGHEQYF. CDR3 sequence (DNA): TGTGCCAGCCACGGGACAGGGGGCCACGAGCAGTACTTC.

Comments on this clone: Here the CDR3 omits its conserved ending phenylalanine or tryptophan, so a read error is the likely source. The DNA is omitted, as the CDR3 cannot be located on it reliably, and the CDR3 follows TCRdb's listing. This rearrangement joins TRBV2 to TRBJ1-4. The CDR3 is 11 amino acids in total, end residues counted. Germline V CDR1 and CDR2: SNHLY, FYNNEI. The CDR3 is CASRGSREQQV.

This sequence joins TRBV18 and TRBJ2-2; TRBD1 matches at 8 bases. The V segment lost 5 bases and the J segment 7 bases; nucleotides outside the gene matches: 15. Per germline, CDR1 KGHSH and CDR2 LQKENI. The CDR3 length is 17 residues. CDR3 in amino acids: CASSSTSGGASSGELFF. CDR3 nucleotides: TGTGCCAGCTCATCGACGTCAGGGGGCGCATCGAGCGGGGAGCTGTTTTTT.

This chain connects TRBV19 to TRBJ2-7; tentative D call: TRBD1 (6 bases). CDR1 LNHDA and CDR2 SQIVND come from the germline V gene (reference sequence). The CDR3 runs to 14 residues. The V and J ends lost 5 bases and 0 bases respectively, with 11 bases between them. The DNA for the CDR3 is TGTGCCAGTAGTTCCGCAGGGGACTCCTACGAGCAGTACTTC. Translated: CASSSAGDSYEQYF.

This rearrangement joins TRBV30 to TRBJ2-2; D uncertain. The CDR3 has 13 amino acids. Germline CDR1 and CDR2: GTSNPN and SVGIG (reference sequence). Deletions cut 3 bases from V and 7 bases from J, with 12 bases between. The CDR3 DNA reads TGTGCCTGGAGGCAGTCTGAAGTCGGGGAGCTGTTTTTT. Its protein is CAWRQSEVGELFF.

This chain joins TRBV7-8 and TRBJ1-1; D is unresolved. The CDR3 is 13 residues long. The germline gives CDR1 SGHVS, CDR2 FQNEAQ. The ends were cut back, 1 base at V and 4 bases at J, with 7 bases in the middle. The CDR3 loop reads CASSLVQLTEAFF. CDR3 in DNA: TGTGCCAGCAGCTTAGTTCAACTCACTGAAGCTTTCTTT. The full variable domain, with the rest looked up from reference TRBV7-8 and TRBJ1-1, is GAGVSQSPRYKVAKRGQDVALRCDPISGHVSLFWYQQALGQGPEFLTYFQNEAQLDKSGLPSDRFFAERPEGSVSTLKIQRTQQEDSAVYLCASSLVQLTEAFFGQGTRLTVV.

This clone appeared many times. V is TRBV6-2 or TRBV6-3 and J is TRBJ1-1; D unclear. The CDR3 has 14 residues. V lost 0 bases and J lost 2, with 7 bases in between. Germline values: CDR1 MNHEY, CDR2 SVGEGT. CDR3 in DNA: TGTGCCAGCAGTTACTCGGCGGAAAACACTGAAGCTTTCTTT. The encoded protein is CASSYSAENTEAFF.

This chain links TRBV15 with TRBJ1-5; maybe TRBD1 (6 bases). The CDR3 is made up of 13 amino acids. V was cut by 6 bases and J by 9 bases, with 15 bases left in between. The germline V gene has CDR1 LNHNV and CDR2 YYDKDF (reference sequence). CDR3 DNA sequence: TGTGCCACCAGTCGGGGGGGCGCTGGGCCCCAGCATTTT. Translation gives CATSRGGAGPQHF.

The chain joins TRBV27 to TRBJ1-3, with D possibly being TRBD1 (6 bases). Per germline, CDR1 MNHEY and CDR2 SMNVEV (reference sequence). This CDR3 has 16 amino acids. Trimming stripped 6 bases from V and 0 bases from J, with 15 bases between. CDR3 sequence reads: CASSPVGGGSGNTIYF. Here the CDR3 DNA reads TGTGCCAGCAGCCCAGTGGGAGGGGGCTCTGGAAACACCATATATTTT.

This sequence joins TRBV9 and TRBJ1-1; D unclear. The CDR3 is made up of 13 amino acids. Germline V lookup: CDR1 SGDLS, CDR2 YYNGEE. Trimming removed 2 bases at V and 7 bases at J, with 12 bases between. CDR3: CASSVSGLREAFF. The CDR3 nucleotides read TGTGCCAGCAGCGTTTCCGGGCTTCGTGAAGCTTTCTTT.

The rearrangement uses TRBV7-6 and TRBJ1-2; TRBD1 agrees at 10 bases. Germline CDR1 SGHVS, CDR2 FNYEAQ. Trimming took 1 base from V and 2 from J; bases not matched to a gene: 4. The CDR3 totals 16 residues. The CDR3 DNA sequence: TGTGCCAGCAGCTTAGAGGGACAGGGGATGAACTATGGCTACACCTTC. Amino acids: CASSLEGQGMNYGYTF. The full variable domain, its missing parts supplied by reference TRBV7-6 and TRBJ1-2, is GAGVSQSPRYKVTKRGQDVALRCDPISGHVSLYWYRQALGQGPEFLTYFNYEAQQDKSGLPNDRFSAERPEGSISTLTIQRTEQRDSAMYRCASSLEGQGMNYGYTFGSGTRLTVV.

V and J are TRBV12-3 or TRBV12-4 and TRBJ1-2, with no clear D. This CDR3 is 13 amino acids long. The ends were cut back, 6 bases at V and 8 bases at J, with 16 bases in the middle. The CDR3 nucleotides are TGTGCCAGCAGGGGGTCGGGGAGTGGGGGCTACACCTTC. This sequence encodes CASRGSGSGGYTF.

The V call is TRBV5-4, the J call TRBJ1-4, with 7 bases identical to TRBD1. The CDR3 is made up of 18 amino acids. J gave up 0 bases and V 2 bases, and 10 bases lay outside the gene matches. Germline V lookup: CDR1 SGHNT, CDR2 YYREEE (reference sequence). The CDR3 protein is CASSFSRQGGATNEKLFF. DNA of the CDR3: TGTGCCAGCAGCTTCTCTAGACAGGGTGGGGCAACTAATGAAAAACTGTTTTTT.

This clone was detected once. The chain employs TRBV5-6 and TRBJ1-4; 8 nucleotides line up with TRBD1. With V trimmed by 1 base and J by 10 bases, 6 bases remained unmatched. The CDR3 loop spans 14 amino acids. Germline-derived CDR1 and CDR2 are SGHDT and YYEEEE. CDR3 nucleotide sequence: TGTGCCAGCAGCTTGCGCGGGCAGGGGGCAAAACTGTTTTTT. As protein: CASSLRGQGAKLFF.

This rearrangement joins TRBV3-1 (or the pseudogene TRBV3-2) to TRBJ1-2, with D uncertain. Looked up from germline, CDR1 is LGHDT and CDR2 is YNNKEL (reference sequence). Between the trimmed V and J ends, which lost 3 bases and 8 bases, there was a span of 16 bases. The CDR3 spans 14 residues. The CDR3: CASSHLAQTGGYTF. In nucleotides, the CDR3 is TGTGCCAGCAGCCACCTAGCACAAACCGGCGGCTACACCTTC.

The CDR3 here is CASIEWNSGNTEAFF. The CDR3 DNA is TGTGCCAGTATAGAGTGGAACAGCGGGAACACTGAAGCTTTCTTT. The chain uses TRBV19 and TRBJ1-1, with unresolved D. The CDR3 has 15 residues. Trimming removed 7 bases from V and 1 base from J, with 16 bases in between. Germline CDR1 and CDR2: LNHDA and SQIVND (reference sequence). Full variable domain (rest looked up from reference TRBV19 and TRBJ1-1): DGGITQSPKYLFRKEGQNVTLSCEQNLNHDAMYWYRQDPGQGLRLIYYSQIVNDFQKGDIAEGYSVSREKKESFPLTVTSAQKNPTAFYLCASIEWNSGNTEAFFGQGTRLTVV.